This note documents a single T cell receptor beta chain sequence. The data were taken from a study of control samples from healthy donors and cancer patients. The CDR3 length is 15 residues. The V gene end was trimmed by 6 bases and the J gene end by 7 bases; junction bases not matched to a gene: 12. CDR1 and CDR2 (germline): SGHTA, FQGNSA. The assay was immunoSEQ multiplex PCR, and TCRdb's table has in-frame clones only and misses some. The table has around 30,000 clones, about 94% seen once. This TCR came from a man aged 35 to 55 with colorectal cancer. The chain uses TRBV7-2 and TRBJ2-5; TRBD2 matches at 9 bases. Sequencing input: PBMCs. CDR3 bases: TGTGCCAGCAGTCCCGTTAGCGGGGGATTCGGGACCCAGTACTTC. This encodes CASSPVSGGFGTQYF.